This passage covers 11 T cell receptor beta chains from one sample sequenced in a study of response to subunit inactivated influenza vaccine. TCRdb itself ran the RT-PCR reads through MiXCR, one entry per CDR3 protein. This table has roughly 710,000 distinct CDR3 sequences, about 15% appearing once. This specimen was PBMCs from blood, taken around 15 days before vaccination. The receptors originated from a man aged 45-65 years who received an inactivated influenza vaccine.

The V call is TRBV12-3 or TRBV12-4, the J call TRBJ2-5; D gene ambiguous. The CDR3 length is 14 residues. The V end lost 0 bases, the J end lost 4 bases, and 9 bases lay between the germline ends. In DNA, the CDR3 is TGTGCCAGCAGTTTAGCGCTTCCAGTAGAGACCCAGTACTTC. Encoded protein: CASSLALPVETQYF.

This clonotype appeared a few times. This sequence joins TRBV4-1 and TRBJ2-5, with D perhaps matching TRBD1 or TRBD2 (5 bases each). Germline V gene data show CDR1 as MGHRA and CDR2 as YSYEKL. CDR3 length: 15 amino acids. V was shortened by 0 bases and J by 4 bases, with 12 bases between the two germline ends. The CDR3 bases are TGCGCCAGCAGCCAAGACTGGCAGAGGGGAGAGACCCAGTACTTC. It yields the protein CASSQDWQRGETQYF.

CDR3 loop: CASNKESNQPQHF. The DNA of the CDR3 is TGTGCCAGCAACAAAGAGAGCAATCAGCCCCAGCATTTT. This sequence joins TRBV6-2 or TRBV6-3 and TRBJ1-5; D unresolved. The CDR3 length is 13 residues. Germline-derived CDR1 and CDR2 are MNHEY and SVGEGT. Between the trimmed V and J ends, which lost 7 bases and 1 base, there was a span of 8 bases.

This clonotype was picked up a small number of times. This rearrangement joins TRBV2 to TRBJ2-1; 7 nucleotides agree with TRBD1. CDR3 length: 13 residues. Per germline, CDR1 SNHLY and CDR2 FYNNEI. V lost 8 bases to trimming and J lost 8 bases; unmatched junction nucleotides: 9. In nucleotides, the CDR3 is TGTGCCAGCGACAGGGTGGTAAAATATGAGCAGTTCTTC. Translation gives CASDRVVKYEQFF.

The chain links TRBV6-2 or TRBV6-3 to TRBJ2-7; TRBD2 aligns across 9 bases. V lost 5 bases, J lost 3 bases, and 8 bases stayed unmatched. Germline-derived CDR1 and CDR2 are MNHEY and SVGEGT. The CDR3 loop spans 15 amino acids. The CDR3 DNA reads as TGTGCCAGCAGTCCCCCAGCGGGGGGATTCTACGAGCAGTACTTC. Protein product: CASSPPAGGFYEQYF.

DNA of the CDR3: TGTGCCAGCACCTCCTCGTTTACGCAGTATTTT. Amino acids: CASTSSFTQYF. The chain couples TRBV11-2 to TRBJ2-3; no clear D gene. This CDR3 contains 11 residues. V was trimmed by 7 bases and J by 8 bases, leaving 10 bases between them. Germline lookup yields CDR1 SGHAT and CDR2 FQNNGV.

This clonotype was counted between two and nine times. This chain joins TRBV4-3 and TRBJ1-2, with a weak D call TRBD1 (5 bases). CDR1 LGHNA and CDR2 YSLEER come from the germline V gene. This CDR3 region has 16 residues. The V gene lost 4 bases and the J gene lost 6 bases, with 21 bases spanning the gap. Here the CDR3 DNA reads TGCGCCAGCAGCCGCCTGATGGGCGCGGACAAGGATGGCTACACCTTC. This gives the protein CASSRLMGADKDGYTF.

The chain links TRBV5-1 to TRBJ2-2; TRBD2 agrees at 15 bases. Germline CDR1 and CDR2: SGHRS and YFSETQ. There are 16 residues in the CDR3. Trimming cost V 3 bases and J 6 bases; bases outside gene matches: 3. In nucleotides, the CDR3 is TGCGCCAGCAGCTGGGGGACTAGCGGGAGGCCCGGGGAGCTGTTTTTT. It specifies CASSWGTSGRPGELFF.

The chain couples TRBV12-3 or TRBV12-4 to TRBJ1-2, with unresolved D. The CDR3 has 12 residues. V was cut by 3 bases and J by 7 bases, with 9 bases left in between. This chain's CDR3 is CASSFSPVGYTF. CDR3 DNA: TGTGCCAGCAGTTTCTCTCCGGTTGGCTACACCTTC.

The table lists this clonotype with a few counts. This chain uses TRBV12-3 or TRBV12-4 with TRBJ1-2; no clear D gene. V gave up 3 bases and J gave up 3 bases, with 8 bases separating them. The CDR3 is 13 residues long. CDR3 nucleotide sequence: TGTGCCAGCAGTTTGGGCAGCTACTATGGCTACACCTTC. Protein: CASSLGSYYGYTF.

The chain uses TRBV4-3 and TRBJ1-1; D is possibly TRBD1 (6 bases). The CDR3 sequence is 14 residues long. Trimming removed 4 bases at V and 5 bases at J, with 14 bases between. Germline CDR1 LGHNA, CDR2 YSLEER. CDR3 coding DNA: TGCGCCAGCAGCCCCGAGGGGGTCAGGACTGAAGCTTTCTTT. As protein: CASSPEGVRTEAFF.